This T cell receptor beta chain stems from a study of T cell repertoires in cytomegalovirus infection (dated by TCRdb to between 2019 and 2020). Context from the whole study: Alongside well-studied HLA-B-restricted epitopes, the peptide stimulations were aimed at recently identified HLA-C-restricted CMV epitopes, whose presentation resists viral immunomodulation. Because public TCR beta signatures pointed to carriage of CMV infection together with the matching HLA type, the HLA type of each donor mattered for the analysis.

The sample's treatment or condition label is to be understood as: in vitro stimulation with specific CMV peptide epitopes to enrich CMV-specific T cells. From the cysteine up to the phenylalanine, the CDR3 has a length of 15 residues. CDR3 DNA is the only sequence kept; it has 45 bases, read in frame from the first base. V is clipped by 7 bases and J by 0 bases, and the sequence between their germline boundaries is 15 bases long. The germline V gene encodes CDR1 MNHNS and CDR2 SASEGT. With respect to this clonotype: It has no known antigen specificity. No much larger clone is present one base from it, and per-base qualities are unavailable.

The reads were generated on an Illumina HiSeq 1500. TCRdb reprocessed the public reads (quality trimming at Q25 with fastp, clone calling with MiXCR) and kept in-frame beta chains. Identical CDR3 protein sequences are pooled into one entry, listed with their most common genes and DNA. This sample gives around 570,000 distinct CDR3 sequences in total; about 40% of them show up just once. 48% of the sample rests with the top ten. Results and caveats for the whole study, not just this receptor: In both this cohort and an independent cohort of 350 to 400 donors, the cumulative frequency of public TCR beta family members distinguished carriers of CMV infection plus the relevant HLA type. The ex vivo response was dominated by HLA-C-restricted CMV-specific TCR beta clonotypes, and the single most frequent clonotype in two of eight donors was supplied by these HLA-C-restricted clonotypes.

Recombination connected TRBV6-1 to TRBJ1-1; the D gene is perhaps TRBD1, from 6 matching bases. The sample consisted of cultured PBMCs, taken from culture after CMV antigen stimulation. The TCR originated in a human donor in good health (CMV status not recorded). Some clones in this sample may be carry-over from other donors' samples. For the CDR3, the sequence is CASKQGVWMNTEAFF. The DNA sequence is given as TGTGCCAGCAAACAGGGAGTATGGATGAACACTGAAGCTTTCTTT.